A selection of T cell receptor beta chains follows, all from one sample in a study of post-analysis software for immune sequencing data. TCRdb used MiXCR to reprocess the PCR reads, holding one entry per CDR3 protein. The data show hundreds of thousands of distinct CDR3 sequences, 55% to 60% seen once. Material: blood. The source is a girl aged 2 to 10 with multiple sclerosis. Each CDR3 is given with its conserved first and last residue. A D gene is named only where the DNA matches it firmly. The size of a clone is reported for some rows only, either as once, few or many, or as a class for expanded clones.

j_call v_call clone_size d_call cdr3_nt cdr3_aa
TRBJ2-1 TRBV29-1 few TRBD2 TGCAGCGTTGAACTAGCGGGGGCTTTTGAGCAGTTCTTC CSVELAGAFEQFF
TRBJ1-1 TRBV7-4 . . TGTGCCAGCAGATCCGGGACATCCCCTAAGAACACTGAAGCTTTCTTT CASRSGTSPKNTEAFF
TRBJ1-4 TRBV18 . . TGTGCCAGCTCACGAGGTGCTATGCCTGAAAAACTGTTTTTT CASSRGAMPEKLFF
TRBJ2-3 TRBV24-1 many . TGTGCCACCAGTGATCCCACGGGAGAAGGAAGGGATACGCAGTATTTT CATSDPTGEGRDTQYF
TRBJ2-1 TRBV4-3 few . TGCGCCAGCAGCCAAGAGCTAAGTATTGTCAGGGGCTACAATGAGCAGTTCTTC CASSQELSIVRGYNEQFF
TRBJ2-4 TRBV4-3 . . TGCGCCAGCAGCCAAGAGGCCGGGCCGGAAAACATTCAGTACTTC CASSQEAGPENIQYF
TRBJ1-2 TRBV6-2/TRBV6-3 . TRBD1 TGTGCCAGCAGTTACGGGACAGCGATGAACTATGGCTACACCTTC CASSYGTAMNYGYTF
TRBJ1-2 TRBV5-1 few . TGCGCCAGCAGCTTGGATACAGTAGCTAACTATGGCTACACCTTC CASSLDTVANYGYTF
TRBJ2-7 TRBV29-1 . . TGCAGCGTTCGGAGGGGAGCCTACGAGCAGTACTTC CSVRRGAYEQYF
TRBJ2-3 TRBV5-1 . . TGCGCCAGCAGCTTTGATAAGGACCAAACAGATACGCAGTATTTT CASSFDKDQTDTQYF
TRBJ2-3 TRBV10-3 few . TGTGCCATCAGTGAGCCCCGCGCTCCCGATACGCAGTATTTT CAISEPRAPDTQYF
TRBJ2-3 TRBV6-1 few . TGTGCCAGCAGCGGGTCCCGGACAGATACGCAGTATTTT CASSGSRTDTQYF
TRBJ1-2 TRBV7-9 . . TGTGCCAGCAGCTCGAAAGGGCAGCTTGGCGGCTACACCTTC CASSSKGQLGGYTF
TRBJ2-6 TRBV10-3 . . TGTGCCATCAGTGGAGGGGCTGGGGCCAACGTCCTGACTTTC CAISGGAGANVLTF
TRBJ2-7 TRBV5-1 . . TGCGCCAGCAGTCAGGACCCATCTTCCTACGAGCAGTACTTC CASSQDPSSYEQYF
TRBJ2-6 TRBV28 . . TGTGCCAGCGACAGACACTCTGGGGCCAACGTCCTGACTTTC CASDRHSGANVLTF
TRBJ2-3 TRBV7-3 . TRBD2 TGTGCCAGCTCTCCCCAAGGGGCGGGAGGGCCAGTGGATACGCAGTATTTT CASSPQGAGGPVDTQYF
TRBJ2-1 TRBV5-1 . TRBD2 TGCGCCAGCAGCTTGCGGACTAGCCACAATGAGCAGTTCTTC CASSLRTSHNEQFF
TRBJ2-1 TRBV7-9 few . TGTGCCAGCAGCTTTATGTCTGGCGGCTACAATGAGCAGTTCTTC CASSFMSGGYNEQFF
TRBJ1-2 TRBV4-3 few TRBD1 TGCGCCAGCAGCCAAGAGGACAGGGGATTTTATGGCTACACCTTC CASSQEDRGFYGYTF
TRBJ2-1 TRBV27 . . TGTGCCAGCAGCATAGCTGGGGACACAAGATCTAGCAATGAGCAGTTCTTC CASSIAGDTRSSNEQFF
TRBJ1-4 TRBV27 . . TGTGCCAGCAGTTTCAGTGGGACGGACGAAAAACTGTTTTTT CASSFSGTDEKLFF
TRBJ2-1 TRBV7-9 few . TGTGCCAGCAGCTTAGGAGCGGCCAGGTCCCATGAGCAGTTCTTC CASSLGAARSHEQFF
TRBJ2-7 TRBV7-9 . . TGTGCCAGCAGCCAAGTTCAATACGAGCAGTACTTC CASSQVQYEQYF
TRBJ2-7 TRBV7-2 . TRBD2 TGTGCCAGCAGCACAACTAGCGGGAGGTACGAGCAGTACTTC CASSTTSGRYEQYF
TRBJ2-2 TRBV20-1 . TRBD2 TGCAGTGCCGGACTAGCGGCCACCGGGGAGCTGTTTTTT CSAGLAATGELFF
TRBJ2-6 TRBV5-1 . . TGCGCCAGCAGATTTGGCGGTGGGGCCAACGTCCTGACTTTC CASRFGGGANVLTF
TRBJ2-3 TRBV15 . TRBD2 TGTGCCACCAGCAGAGGGGGGGGGGACACAGATACGCAGTATTTT CATSRGGGDTDTQYF
TRBJ2-1 TRBV12-3/TRBV12-4 . . TGTGCCAGCACAACCCTAGAACGAGGCGCCGACAATGAGCAGTTCTTC CASTTLERGADNEQFF
TRBJ2-3 TRBV12-3/TRBV12-4 . TRBD2 TGTGCCAGCAGTCACCGACTAGCGGGGGATGTGTGGGATACGCAGTATTTT CASSHRLAGDVWDTQYF
TRBJ2-1 TRBV5-5 once . TGTGCCAGCAGCCTTAACCGGGGGGCCGTAGGGTTCTTC CASSLNRGAVGFF
TRBJ1-6 TRBV7-8 . TRBD1 TGTGCCAGCAGCTTGAACAGGGGGCTGGATTCACCCCTCCACTTT CASSLNRGLDSPLHF
TRBJ2-5 TRBV7-9 . . TGTGCCGGAGGAATAGCGGAGTCGGAGACCCAGTACTTC CAGGIAESETQYF
TRBJ2-1 TRBV29-1 . TRBD2 TGCAGCGTTCTCCCCGGGGGACTAGCGGGGAGGAACTCCTACAATGAGCAGTTCTTC CSVLPGGLAGRNSYNEQFF
TRBJ2-7 TRBV6-5 . TRBD2 TGTGCCAGCATTCCCCGAGCGGGAGGGCCTCCCTACGAGCAGTACTTC CASIPRAGGPPYEQYF
TRBJ2-1 TRBV7-9 . . TGTGCCAGCAGCTTAGTTAGGGGCCAAGGGGCGCGGAATGAGCAGTTCTTC CASSLVRGQGARNEQFF
TRBJ2-3 TRBV7-2 few . TGTGCCAGCAGCGCGGCTGGTACGCAGTATTTT CASSAAGTQYF
TRBJ2-7 TRBV10-3 few TRBD1 TGTGCCATCAGCCTAGGACAGGGGGGGGAACCCTACGAGCAGTACTTC CAISLGQGGEPYEQYF
TRBJ1-1 TRBV10-3 . . TGTGCCATCAGTGAGTCGCAGGGGCTGAACACTGAAGCTTTCTTT CAISESQGLNTEAFF
TRBJ2-2 TRBV11-2 . . TGTGCCAGCAGCTTAGGGCTGGGACACTCTGTGACGAACACCGGGGAGCTGTTTTTT CASSLGLGHSVTNTGELFF
TRBJ2-7 TRBV20-1 . . TGCAGTGCTTCTCGGACCGGGCATACCTACGAGCAGTACTTC CSASRTGHTYEQYF
TRBJ2-6 TRBV9 . TRBD2 TGTGCCAGCAGCTCGGGACTAGCGGGAGGGCCCTCTGGGGCCAACGTCCTGACTTTC CASSSGLAGGPSGANVLTF
TRBJ2-3 TRBV6-2/TRBV6-3 . TRBD1 TGTGCCAGCAGTTACGGACAGGGTATAACAGATACGCAGTATTTT CASSYGQGITDTQYF
TRBJ2-2 TRBV4-1 once . TGCGCCAGCAGCCAAACCCCGAGCAGCTTCAAGCCGAACACCGGGGAGCTGTTTTTT CASSQTPSSFKPNTGELFF
TRBJ2-1 TRBV5-1 . TRBD1 TGCGCCAGCAGCTTGGGGGACAGGGGCTCCAATGAGCAGTTCTTC CASSLGDRGSNEQFF
TRBJ1-1 TRBV20-1 few . TGCAGTGCTAGAGAGCGATACCCCAGGGAAAACACTGAAGCTTTCTTT CSARERYPRENTEAFF